This entry lists 10 T cell receptor beta chains sequenced from one sample in a study of blood T cell repertoires in COVID-19. This table comes from immunoSEQ multiplex PCR, and its TCRdb copy is limited to in-frame clones, with some not included. The sample has a few hundred thousand clones, about 88% seen once. Sequencing input: PBMCs or T cells enriched from blood (not recorded which). Every receptor here comes from a woman between 25 and 40 years old who had recovered from COVID-19.

The V call is TRBV5-8, the J call TRBJ1-1; tentative D call: TRBD1 (6 bases). Germline CDR1 SGHTS, CDR2 YDEGEE. V shed 0 bases and J shed 0 bases, with 21 bases lying between them. The CDR3 spans 19 residues. The CDR3 DNA is TGTGCCAGCAGCTTGGGCCAGGGGCGAGTGATAGCCATGAACACTGAAGCTTTCTTT. It codes for CASSLGQGRVIAMNTEAFF. Looking up the rest from reference TRBV5-8 and TRBJ1-1 gives the full variable domain: EAGVTQSPTHLIKTRGQQATLRCSPISGHTSVYWYQQALGLGLQFLLWYDEGEERNRGNFPPRFSGRQFPNYSSELNVNALELEDSALYLCASSLGQGRVIAMNTEAFFGQGTRLTVV.

This chain links TRBV27 with TRBJ1-6; D is unresolved. In germline, CDR1 is MNHEY, CDR2 SMNVEV (reference sequence). V lost 3 bases to trimming and J lost 6 bases, with 9 bases between them. The CDR3 sequence is 14 residues long. CDR3 sequence: CASSFRSLNSPLHF. The CDR3 DNA follows: TGTGCCAGCAGTTTTCGGAGCCTTAATTCACCCCTCCACTTT.

J is TRBJ1-2 and V is TRBV5-6, with 8 bases that match TRBD1. This CDR3 spans 13 amino acids. CDR1 and CDR2 (germline): SGHDT, YYEEEE. Germline trimming cut 4 bases from V and 4 bases from J; bases unmatched to any gene: 3. For the CDR3, the DNA is TGTGCCAGCAGCCAGGACAGGGCCTATGGCTACACCTTC. This gives the protein CASSQDRAYGYTF.

Worth noting for this clone: Other nucleotide sequences in the sample specify the same CDR3. The chain uses TRBV27 and TRBJ2-7; D is unresolved. This CDR3 contains 13 residues. V lost 6 bases to trimming and J lost 0 bases, with 9 bases between them. The germline gives CDR1 MNHEY, CDR2 SMNVEV (reference sequence). The CDR3 nucleotides read TGTGCCAGCAGCCTGACTTCCTCCTACGAGCAGTACTTC. The encoded protein is CASSLTSSYEQYF.

The chain uses TRBV15 and TRBJ2-7; the match to TRBD2 covers 9 bases. Germline CDR1 and CDR2: LNHNV and YYDKDF (reference sequence). The CDR3 length is 14 residues. Unmatched junction bases numbered 13, after V lost 4 bases and J lost 12 bases. CDR3 sequence reads: CATSKGTGLAGLYF. In DNA, the CDR3 is TGTGCCACCAGCAAGGGGACTGGGCTAGCGGGGTTGTACTTC.

The J gene is TRBJ1-1, the V gene TRBV20-1; 7 positions agree with TRBD1. Germline assignment: CDR1 DFQATT and CDR2 SNEGSKA (reference sequence). This CDR3 contains 11 residues. The J segment lost 6 bases and the V segment lost 3 bases, leaving 1 base of the junction unmatched. The CDR3 nucleotides read TGCAGTGCTAGGGGGACAGCTGAAGCTTTCTTT. Translated, it gives CSARGTAEAFF.

This chain links TRBV7-8 with TRBJ1-1; 7 nucleotides agree with TRBD1. CDR3 size: 13 residues. V dropped 3 bases and J dropped 5; count of bases not matched to a gene: 3. CDR1 is SGHVS and CDR2 is FQNEAQ in the germline V gene. The CDR3 region has the DNA TGTGCCAGCAGCTTGAGGGGGCGGACTGAAGCTTTCTTT. It codes for CASSLRGRTEAFF.

This clone came up once. This sequence joins TRBV5-1 and TRBJ1-1, with TRBD1 as a possible D gene (6 bases). The CDR3 extends over 15 amino acids. CDR1 and CDR2 (germline): SGHRS, YFSETQ. The V end was cut by 4 bases, the J end by 2 bases, with 15 bases between. The CDR3 region is CASSPQGQGNTEAFF. CDR3 in DNA: TGCGCCAGCAGCCCTCAGGGGCAGGGCAACACTGAAGCTTTCTTT.

The table lists this clone with a few counts. The DNA of the CDR3 is TGCAGCGTGGAGACGGGAAACTACGAGCAGTACTTC. It encodes CSVETGNYEQYF. The chain employs TRBV29-1 and TRBJ2-7, with TRBD2 as a possible D gene (5 bases). CDR1 is SQVTM and CDR2 is ANQGSEA in the germline V gene. This CDR3 region has 12 residues. Between the trimmed V and J ends, which lost 6 bases and 3 bases, there was a span of 12 bases.

This clone was seen a handful of times. This chain connects TRBV2 to TRBJ1-1; D is ambiguous. The CDR3 runs 11 residues. Per germline, CDR1 SNHLY and CDR2 FYNNEI. Deletions cut 6 bases from V and 7 bases from J, with 9 bases between. CDR3 nucleotides: TGTGCCAGCAGCGGGGAGGTTGAAGCTTTCTTT. Its translation: CASSGEVEAFF.